Sequencing of this TCR beta chain was carried out in a study of beta chain features in type 1 diabetes. As concerns this clone: The antigen remains unidentified.

The entirety of the isolated RNA underwent reverse transcription, so expressed TCRB transcripts were sequenced. Measured with immunoSEQ multiplex PCR; TCRdb has only the in-frame clones, and not every one. In the table there are under 130,000 clones, around 30% of which are singletons. General study results and limits: The similarity of naive, central memory and Treg TCRB repertoires appeared greater among patients than among healthy donors. People with Type 1 diabetes carried modestly yet significantly shorter TCRB CDR3s in all four CD4+ subsets. PCR might preferentially amplify shorter templates, equally in patients and controls. Unsettled here was the matter of whether HLA type influences TCRB rearrangement. VDJ junctions in type 1 diabetes patients carried more deletions and fewer insertions.

This TCR was sampled from a woman aged 18-29 years with type 1 diabetes. Material for sequencing was central memory CD4+ T cells from blood.

The CDR3 DNA reads TGCAGCGCCGATAGGAACACTGAAGCTTTCTTT. This encodes CSADRNTEAFF. V usage is TRBV29-1 and J usage is TRBJ1-1; no firm D call. Germline CDR1 and CDR2: SQVTM and ANQGSEA. The CDR3 is made up of 11 amino acids. V was cut by 7 bases and J by 1 base, with 7 bases left in between.